The clone carrying this T cell receptor beta chain was detected a few times. No antigen is known for it. V lost 8 bases and J 0 bases, leaving 18 bases between the germline ends. Germline assignment: CDR1 SEHNR and CDR2 FQNEAQ (reference sequence). This CDR3 has 16 amino acids. The library had UMIs added by 3' ligation of an oligonucleotide to TCR cDNA. Whole-blood samples were roughly 2.3 ml of peripheral blood from healthy adult volunteers. Unsorted total RNA, about 1 to 1000 ng, was DNase treated before reverse transcription. The sample comes from a study of naive and memory T cell subsets. Findings and caveats of the study: TCR transcript changes with activation or differentiation may affect this RNA method.

Four PCR rounds used nested alpha and beta constant region primers plus the SP2 primer. Blood and skin TCR RNA was reverse transcribed with alpha and beta constant primers. TCRdb redid the calling of the 5' RACE reads with MiXCR, one entry per CDR3 protein. The sample has roughly 60,000 distinct CDR3 sequences, 8% seen once. The chain recombines TRBV7-9 with TRBJ2-3, with D perhaps matching TRBD1 (5 bases). This receptor was identified in a female donor in good health. The CDR3 nucleotides read TGTGCCAGCTCAGACAGTCATCATCATAGCACAGATACGCAGTATTTT. Its translation is CASSDSHHHSTDTQYF.